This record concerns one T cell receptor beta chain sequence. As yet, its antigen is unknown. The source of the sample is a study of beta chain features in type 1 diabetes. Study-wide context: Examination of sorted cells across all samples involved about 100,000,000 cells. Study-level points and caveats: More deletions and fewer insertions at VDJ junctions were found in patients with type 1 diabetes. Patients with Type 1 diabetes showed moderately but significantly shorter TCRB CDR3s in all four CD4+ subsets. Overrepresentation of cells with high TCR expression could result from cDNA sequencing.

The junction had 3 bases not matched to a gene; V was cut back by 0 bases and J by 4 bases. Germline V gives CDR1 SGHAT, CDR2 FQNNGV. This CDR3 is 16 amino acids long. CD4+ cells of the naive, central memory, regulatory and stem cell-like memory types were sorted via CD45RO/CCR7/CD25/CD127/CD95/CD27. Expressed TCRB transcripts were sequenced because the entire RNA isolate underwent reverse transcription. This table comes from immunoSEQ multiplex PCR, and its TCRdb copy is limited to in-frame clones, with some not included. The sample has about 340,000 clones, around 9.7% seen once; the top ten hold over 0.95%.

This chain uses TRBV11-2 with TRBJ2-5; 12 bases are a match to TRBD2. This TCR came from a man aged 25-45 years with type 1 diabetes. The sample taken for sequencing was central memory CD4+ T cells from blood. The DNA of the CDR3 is TGTGCCAGCAGCTTAGATCTAGCGGGGGGGCTAGAGACCCAGTACTTC. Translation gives CASSLDLAGGLETQYF.